This T cell receptor (beta chain) was sequenced in a study of shared clonotypes between healthy human individuals. About the research overall: CD8 memory received one plate per donor, CD8 naive two, CD4 memory three and CD4 naive three. Study-level findings and limits: Of the naive CD4 clonotypes, 4% to 5% were shared across a handful of donors. Only a few donors were included, so the genetic and exposure-history diversity represented was limited.

Comment on this clone: The antigen remains undetermined.

Naive CD8 populations comprised CD45RO-negative cells positively selected for CCR7, excluding terminally differentiated effector memory CD45RA+ cells. The CDR3 runs 14 residues. Trimming cost V 4 bases and J 3 bases, with 11 bases left between them. CDR1 is LGHNA, CDR2 YSLEER, per germline. Clones were read by immunoSEQ multiplex PCR, and TCRdb kept only the in-frame ones, dropping some. The table records 2 million to 2.5 million clones, approximately 95% of them present only once. The TCR comes from a man younger than 35 in good health. The V gene is TRBV4-3, the J gene TRBJ2-3; possibly TRBD2 for D (6 bases). Sequencing was carried out using naive CD8+ T cells sorted from blood. As DNA, the CDR3 is TGCGCCAGCAGCCCCATCGGGGGAACAGATACGCAGTATTTT. This sequence encodes CASSPIGGTDTQYF.